One sample yielded the 18 T cell receptor beta chains listed below, sequenced in a study of cytomegalovirus exposure and HLA in healthy donors. PCR amplification relied on 60 Vbeta primers (plus 13 Jbeta primers). Assay used: immunoSEQ multiplex PCR; TCRdb lists only in-frame clones, some missing. The table has 150,000 to 200,000 clones, approximately 79% seen once. Sequenced sample: PBMCs. These receptors were obtained from a woman between 35 and 50 years old in good health and CMV-seronegative.

The V and J genes are TRBV10-2 and TRBJ1-2; the match to TRBD1 covers 12 bases. Germline values: CDR1 WSHSY, CDR2 SAAADI. Trimming took 6 bases from V and 8 from J; bases not matched to a gene: 7. The CDR3 spans 14 residues. In nucleotides, the CDR3 is TGCGCCAGCAGCGGGACAGGGGGCGCGTGGGGCTACACCTTC. It is translated as CASSGTGGAWGYTF.

A few counts support this clone. The chain has TRBV7-2 and TRBJ2-2; D gene unclear. Germline V CDR1 and CDR2: SGHTA, FQGNSA. The CDR3 contains 13 residues. The ends were cut back, 5 bases at V and 7 bases at J, with 11 bases in the middle. The CDR3 reads CASSTSVDGELFF. CDR3 sequence (DNA): TGTGCCAGCAGCACCAGTGTTGACGGGGAGCTGTTTTTT.

This clone occurred a few times. CDR3 nucleotide sequence: TGTGCCAGCAGTCGAGAGGAGAGGGTGAACACTGAAGCTTTCTTT. Amino acid sequence: CASSREERVNTEAFF. The rearrangement links TRBV2 to TRBJ1-1; D gene uncertain. Germline values: CDR1 SNHLY, CDR2 FYNNEI. The length of the CDR3 is 15 residues. Trimming took off 5 bases at V and 0 bases at J, with 13 bases between the two ends.

J is TRBJ2-7 and V is TRBV10-3, with 13 bases identical to TRBD2. Germline assignment: CDR1 ENHRY and CDR2 SYGVKD. Unmatched junction bases numbered 20, after V lost 4 bases and J lost 2 bases. The CDR3 runs to 21 residues. The CDR3: CAISVRGHVLAGGDTTYEQYF. The CDR3 nucleotides are TGTGCCATCAGTGTAAGGGGACACGTACTAGCGGGAGGGGATACTACCTACGAGCAGTACTTC.

The chain recombines TRBV19 with TRBJ2-7, with D possibly being TRBD1 (6 bases). V lost 1 base and J 7 bases, leaving 11 bases between the germline ends. CDR1 and CDR2 (germline): LNHDA, SQIVND (reference sequence). The CDR3 totals 13 residues. The CDR3 loop is CASSIARGGEQYF. For the CDR3, the DNA is TGTGCCAGTAGTATAGCCAGGGGTGGTGAGCAGTACTTC.

The chain is built from TRBV25-1 and TRBJ1-2; 12 bases line up with TRBD1. V shed 8 bases, J shed 6 bases, and the junction held 4 bases outside the gene matches. This CDR3 is 13 amino acids long. CDR1 and CDR2 (germline): MGHDK, SYGVNS. The CDR3 sequence is CASSGQGADGYTF. For the CDR3, the DNA is TGTGCCAGCTCGGGACAGGGGGCCGATGGCTACACCTTC.

The table lists this clone with a count of one. V usage is TRBV10-2 and J usage is TRBJ1-5, with 11 bases fitting TRBD1. Looked up from germline, CDR1 is WSHSY and CDR2 is SAAADI. J gave up 7 bases and V 6 bases, and 11 bases lay outside the gene matches. This CDR3 is 16 amino acids long. This CDR3 is CASSVRGQGAQQPQHF. The CDR3 DNA follows: TGCGCCAGCAGCGTAAGAGGACAGGGGGCTCAACAGCCCCAGCATTTT.

V is TRBV5-1 and J is TRBJ1-1, with 7 bases matching TRBD1. The germline V gene encodes CDR1 SGHRS and CDR2 YFSETQ. The V gene end was trimmed by 2 bases and the J gene end by 10 bases; junction bases not matched to a gene: 8. This CDR3 is built from 13 residues. The CDR3: CASSLPGQLRAFF. DNA of the CDR3: TGCGCCAGCAGCTTACCGGGACAGTTGCGAGCTTTCTTT.

This clone was observed a few times. V is TRBV5-1 and J is TRBJ2-5; D possibly corresponds to TRBD1 (6 bases). The CDR3 covers 14 residues. V gave up 7 bases and J gave up 5 bases, with 18 bases separating them. Germline loops: CDR1 SGHRS, CDR2 YFSETQ. The DNA of the CDR3 is TGCGCCAGCGGAAACACAGGGTTGCGGGAGACCCAGTACTTC. It specifies CASGNTGLRETQYF.

The rearrangement joins TRBV28 to TRBJ2-1, with a weak D call TRBD1 (6 bases). The germline V gene has CDR1 MDHEN and CDR2 SYDVKM. The CDR3 contains 14 residues. Trimming stripped 10 bases from V and 4 bases from J, with 17 bases between. CDR3 sequence: CATTPGTQYNEQFF. The CDR3, as DNA: TGTGCCACTACCCCCGGGACACAGTACAATGAGCAGTTCTTC. Together with reference TRBV28 and TRBJ2-1, the CDR3 gives the full variable domain: DVKVTQSSRYLVKRTGEKVFLECVQDMDHENMFWYRQDPGLGLRLIYFSYDVKMKEKGDIPEGYSVSREKKERFSLILESASTNQTSMYLCATTPGTQYNEQFFGPGTRLTVL.

This chain uses TRBV4-1 with TRBJ2-1, with TRBD2 matching 8 bases. This CDR3 contains 15 residues. Unmatched junction bases numbered 3, after V lost 1 base and J lost 4 bases. CDR1 MGHRA and CDR2 YSYEKL come from the germline V gene. The CDR3 sequence: CASSQGSGSYNEQFF. The DNA of the CDR3 is TGCGCCAGCAGCCAAGGGAGCGGGAGTTACAATGAGCAGTTCTTC.

The chain has TRBV5-5 and TRBJ2-7, with 10 bases matching TRBD1. The germline V gene has CDR1 SGHKS and CDR2 YYEKEE (reference sequence). The junction had 10 bases not matched to a gene; V was cut back by 4 bases and J by 6 bases. This CDR3 contains 15 residues. CDR3 sequence reads: CASSHGGTGVVEQYF. The CDR3 coding sequence is TGTGCCAGCAGCCATGGAGGGACAGGGGTGGTCGAGCAGTACTTC.

This clone was seen only once. The gene calls are TRBV4-3 and TRBJ1-1, with a possible D match to TRBD1 (6 bases). V was pared by 5 bases and J by 1 base, with 14 bases between. Germline lookup yields CDR1 LGHNA and CDR2 YSLEER. The CDR3 loop spans 15 amino acids. CDR3 loop: CASSAGQWRNTEAFF. CDR3 in DNA: TGCGCCAGCAGCGCAGGACAGTGGCGGAACACTGAAGCTTTCTTT.

The gene calls are TRBV2 and TRBJ2-1; TRBD2 aligns across 7 bases. The trim removed 8 bases at V and 4 bases at J, leaving 8 bases unmatched. The CDR3 is 14 residues long. The germline CDR1 and CDR2 sequences are SNHLY and FYNNEI. Here the CDR3 DNA reads TGTGCCAGCTTGAGCGGGGTCCTATACAATGAGCAGTTCTTC. Amino acid sequence: CASLSGVLYNEQFF.

The chain links TRBV7-8 to TRBJ2-1, with 7 bases fitting TRBD2. This CDR3 comprises 16 residues. Germline assignment: CDR1 SGHVS and CDR2 FQNEAQ. The J segment lost 0 bases and the V segment lost 4 bases, leaving 6 bases of the junction unmatched. CDR3 residues: CASSSPGGGSYNEQFF. The CDR3 DNA reads TGTGCCAGCAGCTCCCCCGGCGGGGGCTCCTACAATGAGCAGTTCTTC.

The genes are TRBV6-1 and TRBJ1-1, with D perhaps TRBD1 (6 bases). The germline V gene has CDR1 MNHNS and CDR2 SASEGT. The CDR3 totals 13 residues. Trimming left V 6 bases short and J 1 base short, with 9 bases between. CDR3 in amino acids: CASRQDRNTEAFF. The DNA for the CDR3 is TGTGCCAGCAGGCAGGACAGGAACACTGAAGCTTTCTTT.

The V gene is TRBV6-1, the J gene TRBJ1-1, with 9 bases matching TRBD1. The CDR3 is 18 amino acids. J gave up 1 base and V 2 bases, and 11 bases lay outside the gene matches. Germline-derived CDR1 and CDR2 are MNHNS and SASEGT. CDR3 region: CASSEYPGQGIGNTEAFF. The DNA of the CDR3 is TGTGCCAGCAGTGAATACCCGGGACAGGGTATTGGGAACACTGAAGCTTTCTTT.

The V gene is TRBV5-1, the J gene TRBJ2-7; 9 nucleotides align to TRBD1. The V segment lost 1 base and the J segment 6 bases; nucleotides outside the gene matches: 8. From germline, CDR1 is SGHRS and CDR2 YFSETQ. CDR3 length: 15 residues. The chain's CDR3 is CASSLSQGAQGEQYF. In nucleotides, the CDR3 is TGCGCCAGCAGCTTGTCACAGGGGGCGCAGGGCGAGCAGTACTTC. Full variable domain (remainder filled in from reference TRBV5-1 and TRBJ2-7): KAGVTQTPRYLIKTRGQQVTLSCSPISGHRSVSWYQQTPGQGLQFLFEYFSETQRNKGNFPGRFSGRQFSNSRSEMNVSTLELGDSALYLCASSLSQGAQGEQYFGPGTRLTVT.